These 26 T cell receptor beta chains were all obtained from the same sample, sequenced in a study of cytomegalovirus exposure and HLA in healthy donors (dated by TCRdb to 2015 to 2018). Libraries were built with the immunoSEQ multiplex PCR assay. The multiplex PCR relied on a mix of 60 forward primers for TCR Vbeta segments and 13 reverse primers for TCR Jbeta segments. This is the immuneACCESS table as TCRdb keeps it, with only in-frame sequences that have V and J called. A part of the clones is gone; compared with another copy, unresolved V genes explain less than half, and the rest is unexplained. Recorded for this sample are about 150,000 clones; roughly 80% of them occurred a single time. The top ten constitute 9.5% to 15% of the sample. The sequenced sample consisted of PBMCs. The origin of the receptors is a man younger than 40 in good health and CMV-seropositive.

This sequence joins TRBV30 and TRBJ2-1; 8 bases are shared with TRBD2. V trimming: 0 bases; J trimming: 3 bases; junction bases outside the gene matches: 10. CDR1 is GTSNPN, CDR2 SVGIG, per germline (reference sequence). The CDR3 sequence is 17 residues long. The CDR3 spells CAWSVRDSGKVYNEQFF. The CDR3 DNA reads TGTGCCTGGAGTGTACGGGATAGCGGGAAGGTCTACAATGAGCAGTTCTTC.

The chain uses TRBV5-1 and TRBJ1-6, with TRBD1 identical over 9 bases. This CDR3 comprises 17 residues. V gave up 4 bases and J gave up 10 bases; unmatched junction bases: 15. Per germline, CDR1 SGHRS and CDR2 YFSETQ. In DNA, the CDR3 is TGCGCCAGCAGCATGGTTTTGGTCGGGACAGGGAAATCACCCCTCCACTTT. Translation: CASSMVLVGTGKSPLHF.

The count of this clone is one. V is TRBV19 and J is TRBJ2-3, with TRBD2 as a possible D gene (5 bases). Germline lookup yields CDR1 LNHDA and CDR2 SQIVND (reference sequence). V dropped 6 bases and J dropped 0 bases, with 10 bases sitting between them. This CDR3 contains 14 residues. CDR3 protein: CASRRTGSTDTQYF. CDR3 DNA: TGTGCCAGTAGAAGGACGGGGAGCACAGATACGCAGTATTTT.

This clone has more than one count but fewer than ten. The rearrangement uses TRBV7-2 and TRBJ2-5; TRBD2 agrees at 15 bases. V shed 4 bases, J shed 4 bases, and the junction held 10 bases outside the gene matches. The CDR3 totals 18 residues. The V gene's germline CDR1 is SGHTA and CDR2 FQGNSA. The CDR3 here is CASSSGLAGGKEGETQYF. The CDR3 DNA reads TGTGCCAGCAGCTCGGGACTAGCGGGAGGAAAAGAGGGAGAGACCCAGTACTTC.

The chain uses TRBV6-5 and TRBJ2-3, with D possibly TRBD2 on 6 matching bases. Trimming removed 7 bases from V and 2 bases from J, with 13 bases in between. This CDR3 contains 14 residues. Germline V gives CDR1 MNHEY, CDR2 SVGAGI. The CDR3, as DNA: TGTGCCAGCAAGGCGGAGGGGCACACAGATACGCAGTATTTT. Amino acids: CASKAEGHTDTQYF.

This rearrangement joins TRBV5-1 to TRBJ2-7; TRBD2 agrees at 9 bases. Losses at the gene ends were 4 bases for V and 3 bases for J; bases not matched to a gene: 8. This CDR3 contains 15 residues. Germline CDR1 SGHRS, CDR2 YFSETQ. CDR3 coding DNA: TGCGCCAGCAGCCTCGTAGCGGGAGCTCACTACGAGCAGTACTTC. Residues: CASSLVAGAHYEQYF.

The chain has TRBV6-1 and TRBJ2-5; the D gene is possibly TRBD1 (5 bases). The end of the DNA is better explained by TRBJ2-7, so the J call may be wrong. Germline loops: CDR1 MNHNS, CDR2 SASEGT. The CDR3 extends over 15 amino acids. The CDR3 here is CASSLTTESRHEQYF. DNA of the CDR3: TGTGCCAGCAGTTTAACGACAGAAAGTCGCCACGAGCAGTACTTC.

The CDR3 sequence is CASSPQVLNYGYTF. The CDR3 DNA reads as TGCGCCAGCAGCCCGCAGGTCCTTAACTATGGCTACACCTTC. The chain has TRBV5-1 and TRBJ1-2; D gene uncertain. The CDR3 has 14 residues. Germline V gene lookup returns CDR1 SGHRS and CDR2 YFSETQ. Trimming left V 4 bases short and J 1 base short, with 11 bases between.

This chain connects TRBV7-9 to TRBJ2-7, with 9 bases matching TRBD2. The CDR3 contains 15 residues. V was clipped by 4 bases and J by 5 bases; unmatched bases: 9. Germline loops: CDR1 SEHNR, CDR2 FQNEAQ (reference sequence). The CDR3 nucleotides are TGTGCCAGCAGCTACCCAGCGGGAGGTGTCGACGAGCAGTACTTC. Translated: CASSYPAGGVDEQYF. The variable domain in full, with the rest retrieved from reference TRBV7-9 and TRBJ2-7, is DTGVSQNPRHKITKRGQNVTFRCDPISEHNRLYWYRQTLGQGPEFLTYFQNEAQLEKSRLLSDRFSAERPKGSFSTLEIQRTEQGDSAMYLCASSYPAGGVDEQYFGPGTRLTVT.

The V and J genes are TRBV11-2 and TRBJ2-2, with a tentative D call TRBD2 (5 bases). Germline assignment: CDR1 SGHAT and CDR2 FQNNGV. The CDR3 sequence is 13 residues long. Deletions cut 3 bases from V and 6 bases from J, with 8 bases between. In nucleotides, the CDR3 is TGTGCCAGCAGCTTCGGGGTTTCCGGGGAGCTGTTTTTT. Translation gives CASSFGVSGELFF.

V is TRBV9 and J is TRBJ2-2, with TRBD1 matching over 9 bases. CDR1 and CDR2 from the germline V gene are SGDLS and YYNGEE. This CDR3 contains 15 residues. V lost 4 bases, J lost 3 bases, and 4 bases stayed unmatched. CDR3 DNA: TGTGCCAGCAGCATGGGACAGGGAGACACCGGGGAGCTGTTTTTT. It specifies CASSMGQGDTGELFF.

The rearrangement links TRBV19 to TRBJ2-3; D gene unclear. Germline V CDR1 and CDR2: LNHDA, SQIVND (reference sequence). The CDR3 consists of 12 residues. V lost 4 bases, J lost 7 bases, and 9 bases lay in between. The CDR3 DNA sequence: TGTGCCAGTAGTAGAGAGAGCTATACGCAGTATTTT. It is translated as CASSRESYTQYF.

About this clone: This CDR3 is also generated by other DNA sequences in the sample. V gene TRBV29-1 combines with J gene TRBJ2-5; 12 nucleotides align to TRBD2. With V trimmed by 5 bases and J by 5 bases, 3 bases remained unmatched. The CDR3 contains 13 residues. Germline lookup yields CDR1 SQVTM and CDR2 ANQGSEA. CDR3 nucleotide sequence: TGCAGCGTTAGGACTAGCGGGAAGGAGACCCAGTACTTC. Translation: CSVRTSGKETQYF.

The V and J genes are TRBV29-1 and TRBJ2-1; TRBD2 is a possible D gene (6 bases). V was pared by 7 bases and J by 2 bases, with 12 bases between. CDR3 length: 13 residues. CDR1 is SQVTM, CDR2 ANQGSEA, per germline. CDR3 loop: CSALGGTYNEQFF. The CDR3 nucleotides are TGCAGCGCCCTGGGGGGAACCTACAATGAGCAGTTCTTC.

The chain joins TRBV9 to TRBJ1-2; D unresolved. Germline loops: CDR1 SGDLS, CDR2 YYNGEE. V lost 4 bases and J lost 7, with 11 bases in between. This CDR3 is built from 12 residues. CDR3: CASSPTTGGYTF. The CDR3 bases are TGTGCCAGCAGCCCCACGACTGGTGGCTACACCTTC.

The chain couples TRBV5-1 to TRBJ2-3; tentatively, D is TRBD1 (6 bases). CDR1 is SGHRS, CDR2 YFSETQ, per germline. CDR3 length equals 14 residues. Trimming shortened V by 4 bases and J by 3 bases, and 12 bases separated the two germline ends. The CDR3 loop reads CASSRGGRTDTQYF. Written as DNA, the CDR3 is TGCGCCAGCAGCCGTGGGGGCAGGACAGATACGCAGTATTTT.

This clone has just a few counts. V is TRBV4-2 and J is TRBJ2-3; 10 nucleotides agree with TRBD2. This CDR3 comprises 17 residues. The trim removed 2 bases at V and 3 bases at J, leaving 8 bases unmatched. The germline V gene has CDR1 LGHNA and CDR2 YNFKEQ. The CDR3 spells CASSQPRTSGGTDTQYF. The CDR3 nucleotides are TGTGCCAGCAGCCAACCCAGGACTAGCGGTGGGACAGATACGCAGTATTTT.

The chain joins TRBV5-1 to TRBJ2-5, with D maybe TRBD2 (6 bases). The CDR3 has 15 residues. The germline V gene has CDR1 SGHRS and CDR2 YFSETQ. Trimming stripped 0 bases from V and 4 bases from J, with 13 bases between. Here the CDR3 reads CASSLVVSGAETQYF. The CDR3 nucleotides read TGCGCCAGCAGCTTGGTTGTTAGCGGCGCAGAGACCCAGTACTTC.

The V and J genes are TRBV5-1 and TRBJ2-7; 10 bases agree with TRBD2. V shed 4 bases, J shed 2 bases, and the junction held 6 bases outside the gene matches. The CDR3 consists of 15 residues. Germline CDR1 and CDR2: SGHRS and YFSETQ. The CDR3 DNA reads TGCGCCAGCAGCACCCGGACTAGCGGCCCCTACGAGCAGTACTTC. Amino acids: CASSTRTSGPYEQYF.

This rearrangement joins TRBV27 to TRBJ2-3, with TRBD2 matching over 13 bases. V shed 2 bases and J 3 bases; nucleotides not matched to a gene: 5. The CDR3 sequence is 17 residues long. Germline CDR1 MNHEY, CDR2 SMNVEV (reference sequence). Here the CDR3 DNA reads TGTGCCAGCAGTTTAAGACTAGCGGGAGGAGGGACAGATACGCAGTATTTT. It codes for CASSLRLAGGGTDTQYF.

This chain connects TRBV5-1 to TRBJ2-2; D is perhaps TRBD2 (6 bases). V was shortened by 4 bases and J by 1 base, with 14 bases between the two germline ends. Germline lookup yields CDR1 SGHRS and CDR2 YFSETQ. The CDR3 is 16 residues long. CDR3 coding DNA: TGCGCCAGCAGCCCAGCCGGGAGCCTGAACACCGGGGAGCTGTTTTTT. It encodes CASSPAGSLNTGELFF.

The rearrangement uses TRBV11-3 and TRBJ2-1; 9 nucleotides align to TRBD1. J lost 4 bases, V lost 1 base, and 8 bases had no gene match. Germline V CDR1 and CDR2: SGHNT, YENEEA. The CDR3 contains 17 residues. For the CDR3, the DNA is TGTGCCAGCAGCTTAGGCCTACAGGGGGCTTTTTACAATGAGCAGTTCTTC. Amino acid sequence: CASSLGLQGAFYNEQFF. The full variable domain, rest sourced from reference TRBV11-3 and TRBJ2-1, is EAGVVQSPRYKIIEKKQPVAFWCNPISGHNTLYWYLQNLGQGPELLIRYENEEAVDDSQLPKDRFSAERLKGVDSTLKIQPAELGDSAVYLCASSLGLQGAFYNEQFFGPGTRLTVL.

This chain links TRBV5-4 with TRBJ1-6; 9 bases agree with TRBD1. The ends lost 3 bases at V and 9 bases at J; junction bases unmatched: 7. Germline CDR1 is SGHNT and CDR2 is YYREEE (reference sequence). The CDR3 covers 15 residues. CDR3 protein: CASSSDRGRSSPLHF. For the CDR3, the DNA is TGTGCCAGCAGCTCGGACAGGGGTAGAAGTTCACCCCTCCACTTT.

V and J are TRBV7-2 and TRBJ2-7; 8 bases are a match to TRBD2. This CDR3 contains 17 residues. Germline values: CDR1 SGHTA, CDR2 FQGNSA. Losses at the gene ends were 5 bases for V and 0 bases for J; bases not matched to a gene: 12. The CDR3, as DNA: TGTGCCAGCAGCCCGGCCGGGGGGGGGCCACTCTCCTACGAGCAGTACTTC. Translating it yields CASSPAGGGPLSYEQYF.

The chain joins TRBV11-2 to TRBJ2-7, with TRBD1 matching over 11 bases. Germline assignment: CDR1 SGHAT and CDR2 FQNNGV. The CDR3 contains 15 residues. J gave up 3 bases and V 5 bases, and 6 bases lay outside the gene matches. The CDR3 region is CASSPGTGGVYEQYF. DNA of the CDR3: TGTGCCAGCAGCCCAGGGACAGGGGGAGTCTACGAGCAGTACTTC.

The genes are TRBV30 and TRBJ1-5; D is ambiguous. V lost 0 bases, J lost 3 bases, and 6 bases lay in between. CDR1 and CDR2 (germline): GTSNPN, SVGIG (reference sequence). The CDR3 covers 13 residues. CDR3 amino acids: CAWSVQSNQPQHF. In DNA, the CDR3 is TGTGCCTGGAGTGTACAGTCCAATCAGCCCCAGCATTTT. The full variable domain, rest sourced from reference TRBV30 and TRBJ1-5, is SQTIHQWPATLVQPVGSPLSLECTVEGTSNPNLYWYRQAAGRGLQLLFYSVGIGQISSEVPQNLSASRPQDRQFILSSKKLLLSDSGFYLCAWSVQSNQPQHFGDGTRLSIL.